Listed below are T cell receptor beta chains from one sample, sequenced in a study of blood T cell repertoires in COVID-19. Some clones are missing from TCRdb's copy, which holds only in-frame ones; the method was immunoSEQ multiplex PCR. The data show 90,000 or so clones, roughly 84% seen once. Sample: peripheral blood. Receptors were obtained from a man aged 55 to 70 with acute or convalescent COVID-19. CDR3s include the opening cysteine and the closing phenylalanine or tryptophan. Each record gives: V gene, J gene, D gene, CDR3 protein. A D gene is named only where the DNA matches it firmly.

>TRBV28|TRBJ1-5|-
CASRRAYGGSNQPQHF
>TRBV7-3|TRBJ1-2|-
CASSPSGIIPLGYTF
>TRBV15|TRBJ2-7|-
CATSREFLYYEQYF
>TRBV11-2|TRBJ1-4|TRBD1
CASSLRQGGNEKLFF
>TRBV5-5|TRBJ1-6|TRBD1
CASSFGQGWNSPLHF
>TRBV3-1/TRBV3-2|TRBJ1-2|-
CASSLRLNLYGYTF
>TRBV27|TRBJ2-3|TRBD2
CASSLSRGLAGNPSTDTQYF
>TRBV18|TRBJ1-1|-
CASSLSGPFAEAFF
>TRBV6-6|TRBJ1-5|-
CASRQTGINQPQHF
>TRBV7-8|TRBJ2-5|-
CASSLKRGGQETQYF
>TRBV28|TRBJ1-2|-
CASSLGGGNYGYTF
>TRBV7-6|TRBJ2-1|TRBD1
CASSVRQGVGDEQFF
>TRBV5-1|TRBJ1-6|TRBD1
CASRGGTGDSPLHF
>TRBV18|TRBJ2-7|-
CASSPPDLAMQYF
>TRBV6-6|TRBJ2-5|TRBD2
CASTFSGGKETQYF
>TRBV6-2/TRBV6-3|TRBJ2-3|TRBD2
CASSSAGGSPDTQYF
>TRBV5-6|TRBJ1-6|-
CASSLSLSSYNSPLHF
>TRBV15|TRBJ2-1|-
CATSRPGSAETYNEQFF
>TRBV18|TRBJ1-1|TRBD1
CASSSGTGANTEAFF
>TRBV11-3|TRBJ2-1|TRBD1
CASSPSRDRGTEQFF
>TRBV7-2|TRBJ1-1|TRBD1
CASSLAPGGRTEAFF
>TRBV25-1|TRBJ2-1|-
CASSEWQGGTYNEQFF
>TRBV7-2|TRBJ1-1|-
CASSLRLSGKTTEAFF
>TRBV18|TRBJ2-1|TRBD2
CASSPRGTKYNEQFF
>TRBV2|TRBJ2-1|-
CASSPSLGAGEQFF
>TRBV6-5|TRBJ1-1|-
CASSLTGDRAFF
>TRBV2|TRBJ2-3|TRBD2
CASSEGGGRTDTQYF
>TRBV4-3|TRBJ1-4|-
CASSQGFHRVSTNEKLFF
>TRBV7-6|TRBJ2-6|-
CASGGLAGANVLTF
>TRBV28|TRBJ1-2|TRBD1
CASTVSGGGFGGYTF
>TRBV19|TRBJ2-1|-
CASTRGSYNEQFF
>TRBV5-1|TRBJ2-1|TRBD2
CASSLVTSGGVEQFF
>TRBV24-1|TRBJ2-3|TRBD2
CATSVGGSTDTQYF
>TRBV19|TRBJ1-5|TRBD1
CASSKDRGSNQPQHF
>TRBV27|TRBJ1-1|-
CASSLRDRGNTEAFF
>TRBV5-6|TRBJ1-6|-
CASSSRTASPLHF
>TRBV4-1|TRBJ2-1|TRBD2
CASSQGGGHNEQFF
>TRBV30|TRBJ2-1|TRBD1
CAWTDRNLYNEQFF
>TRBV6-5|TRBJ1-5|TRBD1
CASSYRGLTGQPQHF
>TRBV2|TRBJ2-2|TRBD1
CASTPTGVSSSGELFF
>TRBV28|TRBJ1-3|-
CASQAFSGNTIYF
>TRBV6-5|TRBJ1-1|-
CASSYSRVGTTEAFF
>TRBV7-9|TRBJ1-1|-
CASSSKSTGNTEAFF
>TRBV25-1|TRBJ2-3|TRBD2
CASSGPSGTSTDTQYF
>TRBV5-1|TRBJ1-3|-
CASSLATGSSGNTIYF
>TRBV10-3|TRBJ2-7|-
CAISEPTQGSATYEQYF
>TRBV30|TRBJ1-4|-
CAWTERPKRRLYNEKLFF
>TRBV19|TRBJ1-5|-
CASSIYVEDQPQHF
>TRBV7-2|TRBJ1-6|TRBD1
CASNRQGGSPLHF